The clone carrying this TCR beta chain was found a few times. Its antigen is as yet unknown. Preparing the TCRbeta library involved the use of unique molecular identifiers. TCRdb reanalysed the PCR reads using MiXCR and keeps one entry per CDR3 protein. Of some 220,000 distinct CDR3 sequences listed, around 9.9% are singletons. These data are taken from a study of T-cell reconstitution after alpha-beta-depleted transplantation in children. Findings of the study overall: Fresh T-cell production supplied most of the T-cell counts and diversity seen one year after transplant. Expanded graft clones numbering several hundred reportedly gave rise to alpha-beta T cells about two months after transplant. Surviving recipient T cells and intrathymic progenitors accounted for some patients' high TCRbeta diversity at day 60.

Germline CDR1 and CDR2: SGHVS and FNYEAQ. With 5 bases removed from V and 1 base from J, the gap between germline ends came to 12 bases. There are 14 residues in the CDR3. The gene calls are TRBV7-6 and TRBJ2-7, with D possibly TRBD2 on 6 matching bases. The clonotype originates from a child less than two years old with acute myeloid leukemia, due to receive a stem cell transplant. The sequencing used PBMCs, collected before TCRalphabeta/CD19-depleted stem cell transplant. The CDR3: CASSPWEASYEQYF. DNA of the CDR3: TGTGCCAGCAGCCCGTGGGAGGCGTCCTACGAGCAGTACTTC.